Listed below are T cell receptor beta chains from one sample, sequenced in a study of blood T cell repertoires in COVID-19. The method was immunoSEQ multiplex PCR; TCRdb's version includes in-frame clones alone and lacks a portion of them. Among 150,000 to 200,000 clones listed, roughly 88% were seen once. The sequencing sample was made of PBMCs or T cells enriched from blood (not recorded which). The receptors originated from a man aged 50 to 59 who had recovered from COVID-19. CDR3s include the opening cysteine and the closing phenylalanine or tryptophan. Each record gives: J gene, clone size, D gene, V gene, CDR3 protein, CDR3 DNA. The D gene is left open where the match is weak. Some rows have no size entry. The others give once, few or many, or a class for an expanded clone.

J gene: TRBJ1-1; clone size: few; D gene: -; V gene: TRBV15; CDR3 protein: CATSRGPGDTATEAFF; CDR3 DNA: TGTGCCACCAGCAGAGGCCCGGGGGATACGGCCACTGAAGCTTTCTTT
J gene: TRBJ1-6; clone size: -; D gene: TRBD1; V gene: TRBV10-2; CDR3 protein: CASAGQYNSPLHF; CDR3 DNA: TGCGCCAGCGCGGGACAGTATAATTCACCCCTCCACTTT
J gene: TRBJ1-3; clone size: -; D gene: TRBD1; V gene: TRBV5-1; CDR3 protein: CASSPQGARGNTIYF; CDR3 DNA: TGCGCCAGCAGCCCACAGGGGGCGCGGGGAAACACCATATATTTT
J gene: TRBJ1-6; clone size: -; D gene: -; V gene: TRBV10-3; CDR3 protein: CATAGGESSYNSPLHF; CDR3 DNA: TGTGCCACCGCCGGGGGGGAAAGCTCCTATAATTCACCCCTCCACTTT
J gene: TRBJ2-1; clone size: -; D gene: -; V gene: TRBV5-8; CDR3 protein: CASIKGGIYNEQFF; CDR3 DNA: TGTGCCAGCATTAAGGGGGGGATCTACAATGAGCAGTTCTTC
J gene: TRBJ1-4; clone size: once; D gene: -; V gene: TRBV19; CDR3 protein: CASSPGQLNEKLFF; CDR3 DNA: TGTGCCAGTAGTCCGGGTCAGCTTAATGAAAAACTGTTTTTT
J gene: TRBJ1-2; clone size: -; D gene: TRBD1; V gene: TRBV28; CDR3 protein: CASSFRTGGAGYTF; CDR3 DNA: TGTGCCAGCAGTTTCCGAACAGGGGGCGCTGGCTACACCTTC
J gene: TRBJ2-2; clone size: -; D gene: TRBD1; V gene: TRBV30; CDR3 protein: CAWGGQDGTGELFF; CDR3 DNA: TGTGCCTGGGGGGGACAGGACGGCACCGGGGAGCTGTTTTTT
J gene: TRBJ1-3; clone size: once; D gene: -; V gene: TRBV6-1; CDR3 protein: CASSELQHSGNTIYF; CDR3 DNA: TGTGCCAGCAGTGAACTTCAACACTCTGGAAACACCATATATTTT
J gene: TRBJ1-6; clone size: -; D gene: TRBD1; V gene: TRBV5-6; CDR3 protein: CASSPGTGVSSPLHF; CDR3 DNA: TGTGCCAGCAGCCCGGGGACAGGGGTTAGTTCACCCCTCCACTTT
J gene: TRBJ2-1; clone size: once; D gene: TRBD2; V gene: TRBV7-9; CDR3 protein: CASSLIGLAGVSSKNEQFF; CDR3 DNA: TGTGCCAGCAGCTTGATAGGACTAGCGGGAGTCTCATCGAAGAATGAGCAGTTCTTC
J gene: TRBJ2-1; clone size: -; D gene: -; V gene: TRBV11-2; CDR3 protein: CAKPFLAKSSYNEQFF; CDR3 DNA: TGTGCGAAGCCGTTTTTAGCGAAGAGCTCCTACAATGAGCAGTTCTTC
J gene: TRBJ2-5; clone size: few; D gene: -; V gene: TRBV7-8; CDR3 protein: CASSLGRPSETQYF; CDR3 DNA: TGTGCCAGCAGCTTGGGCAGACCCTCAGAGACCCAGTACTTC
J gene: TRBJ2-3; clone size: -; D gene: TRBD2; V gene: TRBV12-3/TRBV12-4; CDR3 protein: CASSPSGDTQYF; CDR3 DNA: TGTGCCAGCAGTCCTAGCGGGGATACGCAGTATTTT
J gene: TRBJ1-1; clone size: few; D gene: TRBD1; V gene: TRBV29-1; CDR3 protein: CSVRTGGEVGAFF; CDR3 DNA: TGCAGTGTTCGGACAGGGGGTGAGGTAGGAGCTTTCTTT
J gene: TRBJ1-5; clone size: once; D gene: -; V gene: TRBV19; CDR3 protein: CASSSQFNQPQHF; CDR3 DNA: TGTGCCAGTAGTTCCCAGTTCAATCAGCCCCAGCATTTT
J gene: TRBJ2-1; clone size: -; D gene: -; V gene: TRBV4-1; CDR3 protein: CASSQDLGSGVNEQFF; CDR3 DNA: TGCGCCAGCAGCCAAGATCTCGGTTCGGGAGTAAATGAGCAGTTCTTC
J gene: TRBJ2-7; clone size: -; D gene: TRBD1; V gene: TRBV6-6; CDR3 protein: CASTRSGTGSEEQYF; CDR3 DNA: TGTGCCAGCACCCGATCCGGGACAGGGTCGGAGGAGCAGTACTTC
J gene: TRBJ2-7; clone size: -; D gene: TRBD1; V gene: TRBV9; CDR3 protein: CASSPTIGTDLWEQYF; CDR3 DNA: TGTGCCAGCAGCCCAACTATCGGGACAGATCTCTGGGAGCAGTACTTC
J gene: TRBJ1-2; clone size: -; D gene: TRBD1; V gene: TRBV10-3; CDR3 protein: CAISDSGQGVEGYTF; CDR3 DNA: TGTGCCATCAGTGATTCTGGACAGGGCGTGGAAGGCTACACCTTC
J gene: TRBJ2-1; clone size: -; D gene: TRBD1; V gene: TRBV10-3; CDR3 protein: CAINPGTGERQGQFF; CDR3 DNA: TGTGCCATCAACCCAGGGACAGGTGAGAGACAGGGGCAGTTCTTC
J gene: TRBJ2-4; clone size: -; D gene: -; V gene: TRBV11-2; CDR3 protein: CASSPEGGAKNIQYF; CDR3 DNA: TGTGCCAGCAGCCCAGAAGGAGGGGCCAAAAACATTCAGTACTTC
J gene: TRBJ1-5; clone size: -; D gene: -; V gene: TRBV19; CDR3 protein: CASSIGQGSNQPQHF; CDR3 DNA: TGTGCCAGTAGTATAGGCCAGGGGAGCAATCAGCCCCAGCATTTT
J gene: TRBJ2-3; clone size: -; D gene: TRBD2; V gene: TRBV15; CDR3 protein: CATSRGFTSGADTQYF; CDR3 DNA: TGTGCCACCAGCAGAGGTTTCACTAGCGGGGCAGATACGCAGTATTTT
J gene: TRBJ1-4; clone size: -; D gene: -; V gene: TRBV28; CDR3 protein: CASSLQGGGNEKLFF; CDR3 DNA: TGTGCCAGCAGTCTCCAGGGAGGGGGAAATGAAAAACTGTTTTTT
J gene: TRBJ2-2; clone size: -; D gene: -; V gene: TRBV10-1; CDR3 protein: CASSEGLRTGELFF; CDR3 DNA: TGCGCCAGCAGTGAGGGACTCCGCACCGGGGAGCTGTTTTTT
J gene: TRBJ1-1; clone size: -; D gene: -; V gene: TRBV5-8; CDR3 protein: CASSRGGINTEAFF; CDR3 DNA: TGTGCCAGCAGCCGTGGGGGGATTAACACTGAAGCTTTCTTT
J gene: TRBJ1-3; clone size: many; D gene: -; V gene: TRBV16; CDR3 protein: CASSQSRGSGNTIYF; CDR3 DNA: TGTGCCAGCAGCCAATCGCGGGGGTCTGGAAACACCATATATTTT